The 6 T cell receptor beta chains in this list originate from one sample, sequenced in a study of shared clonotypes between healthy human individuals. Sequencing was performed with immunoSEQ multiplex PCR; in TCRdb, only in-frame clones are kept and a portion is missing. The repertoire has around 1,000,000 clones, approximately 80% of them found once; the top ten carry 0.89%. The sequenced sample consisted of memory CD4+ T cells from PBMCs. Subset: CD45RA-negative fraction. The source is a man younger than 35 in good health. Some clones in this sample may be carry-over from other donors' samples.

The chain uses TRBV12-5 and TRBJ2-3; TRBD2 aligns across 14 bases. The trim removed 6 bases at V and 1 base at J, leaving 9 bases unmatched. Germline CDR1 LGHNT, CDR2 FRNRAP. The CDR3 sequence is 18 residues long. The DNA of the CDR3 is TGTGCTAGTGGCTACGGGACTAGCGGGAGCAGGGGCACAGATACGCAGTATTTT. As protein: CASGYGTSGSRGTDTQYF.

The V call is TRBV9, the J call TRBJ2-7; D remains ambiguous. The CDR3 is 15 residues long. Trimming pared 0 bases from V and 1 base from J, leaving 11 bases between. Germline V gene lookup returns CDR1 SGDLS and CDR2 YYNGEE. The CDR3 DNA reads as TGTGCCAGCAGCGTAGGCGCGTATGGTTCCTACGAGCAGTACTTC. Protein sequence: CASSVGAYGSYEQYF.

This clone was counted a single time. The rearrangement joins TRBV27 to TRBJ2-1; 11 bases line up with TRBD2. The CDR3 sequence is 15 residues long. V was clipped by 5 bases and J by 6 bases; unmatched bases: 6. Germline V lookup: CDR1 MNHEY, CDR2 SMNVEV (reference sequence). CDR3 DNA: TGTGCCAGCAGTACGCTAGCGGGAGGAGGCAATGAGCAGTTCTTC. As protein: CASSTLAGGGNEQFF.

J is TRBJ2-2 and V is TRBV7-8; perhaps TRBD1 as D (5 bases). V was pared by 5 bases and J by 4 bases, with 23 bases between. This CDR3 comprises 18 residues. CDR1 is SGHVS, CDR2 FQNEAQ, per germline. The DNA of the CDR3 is TGTGCCAGCAGCCGTTTAACGACGACAGCCGCCGGCACCGGGGAGCTGTTTTTT. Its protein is CASSRLTTTAAGTGELFF.

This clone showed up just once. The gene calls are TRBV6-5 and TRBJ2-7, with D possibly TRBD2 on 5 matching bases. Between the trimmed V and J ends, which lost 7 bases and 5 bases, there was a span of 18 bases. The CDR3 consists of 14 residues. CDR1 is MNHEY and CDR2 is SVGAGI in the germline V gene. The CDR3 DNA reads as TGTGCCAGCAAGGGAGTCGTAGTGTCCGACGAGCAGTACTTC. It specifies CASKGVVVSDEQYF.

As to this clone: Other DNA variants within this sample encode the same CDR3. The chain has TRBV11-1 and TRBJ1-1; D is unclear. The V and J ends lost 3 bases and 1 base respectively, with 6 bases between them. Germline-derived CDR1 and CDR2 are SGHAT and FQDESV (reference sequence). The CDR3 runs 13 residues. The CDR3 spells CASSFNGNTEAFF. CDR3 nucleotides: TGTGCCAGCAGCTTTAATGGGAACACTGAAGCTTTCTTT.